Below, 8 T cell receptor beta chains from the same sample are listed, as sequenced in a study of response to subunit inactivated influenza vaccine. TCRdb ran MiXCR on the RT-PCR reads and lists one entry per CDR3 protein. There are 860,000 or so distinct CDR3 sequences in the sample; less than 25% occur only once, and 9.5% to 13% lies in the top ten. The starting material was PBMCs from blood, obtained around 5 days after vaccination. These receptors were obtained from a man aged 45 to 65 who received an inactivated influenza vaccine.

The chain has TRBV4-3 and TRBJ1-2; D may be TRBD1 (5 bases). Germline values: CDR1 LGHNA, CDR2 YSLEER. The CDR3 contains 13 residues. V was cut by 0 bases and J by 11 bases, with 13 bases left in between. CDR3 DNA: TGCGCCAGCAGCCAAGAGGCTGGGGGGATTTACACCTTC. Encoded protein: CASSQEAGGIYTF.

The chain recombines TRBV6-1 with TRBJ1-4; 10 bases agree with TRBD1. Germline V gives CDR1 MNHNS, CDR2 SASEGT. The length of the CDR3 is 15 residues. J lost 8 bases, V lost 6 bases, and 9 bases had no gene match. The CDR3 nucleotides are TGTGCCAGCAGCGACCGGGACAGGGGTCGAGAAAAACTGTTTTTT. Protein product: CASSDRDRGREKLFF.

This sequence joins TRBV5-6 and TRBJ2-7, with D tentatively TRBD2 (6 bases). V was trimmed by 4 bases and J by 3 bases, leaving 11 bases between them. CDR3 length: 13 amino acids. Germline V gene lookup returns CDR1 SGHDT and CDR2 YYEEEE. The CDR3 region is CASSREHIYEQYF. Written as DNA, the CDR3 is TGTGCCAGCAGCCGGGAGCATATCTACGAGCAGTACTTC.

The V gene is TRBV18, the J gene TRBJ1-1; 8 bases align to TRBD1. This CDR3 is 15 amino acids long. CDR1 KGHSH and CDR2 LQKENI come from the germline V gene. V gave up 5 bases and J gave up 1 base; unmatched junction bases: 6. The CDR3 DNA is TGTGCCAGCTCATACACCGGGACAGGGAACACTGAAGCTTTCTTT. Translated, it gives CASSYTGTGNTEAFF. Variable domain in full (rest from reference TRBV18 and TRBJ1-1): NAGVMQNPRHLVRRRGQEARLRCSPMKGHSHVYWYRQLPEEGLKFMVYLQKENIIDESGMPKERFSAEFPKEGPSILRIQQVVRGDSAAYFCASSYTGTGNTEAFFGQGTRLTVV.

This clonotype was seen repeatedly, ten times or more. The rearrangement links TRBV7-2 to TRBJ2-7; D remains ambiguous. This CDR3 has 12 residues. V shed 5 bases and J shed 3 bases, with 8 bases lying between them. Germline CDR1 SGHTA, CDR2 FQGNSA. The CDR3 coding sequence is TGTGCCAGCAGCATCAGTCGCTACGAGCAGTACTTC. Its protein is CASSISRYEQYF.

This clonotype was picked up a small number of times. The chain combines TRBV12-3 or TRBV12-4 with TRBJ2-3; no clear D gene. Trimming stripped 6 bases from V and 3 bases from J, with 19 bases between. The CDR3 has 16 amino acids. The CDR3 sequence: CASSQNRALQTDTQYF. DNA of the CDR3: TGTGCCAGCAGCCAAAATCGGGCCCTACAGACAGATACGCAGTATTTT.

The genes are TRBV11-1 and TRBJ2-1; a weak D match, TRBD2 (6 bases). The CDR3 extends over 18 amino acids. Trimming stripped 5 bases from V and 8 bases from J, with 28 bases between. CDR1 and CDR2 (germline): SGHAT, FQDESV (reference sequence). This CDR3 reads CASSGGATRLPIFYEQFF. The CDR3 nucleotides are TGTGCCAGCAGCGGCGGGGCAACCCGTCTACCTATTTTCTATGAGCAGTTCTTC. The full variable domain, completed using reference TRBV11-1 and TRBJ2-1, is EAEVAQSPRYKITEKSQAVAFWCDPISGHATLYWYRQILGQGPELLVQFQDESVVDDSQLPKDRFSAERLKGVDSTLKIQPAELGDSAMYLCASSGGATRLPIFYEQFFGPGTRLTVL.

The V gene is TRBV5-5, the J gene TRBJ1-6; 8 nucleotides align to TRBD1. The CDR3 length is 13 residues. From germline, CDR1 is SGHKS and CDR2 YYEKEE (reference sequence). The junction had 5 bases not matched to a gene; V was cut back by 4 bases and J by 11 bases. The CDR3 DNA follows: TGTGCCAGCAGCGTGGACAGGGTGACACCCCTCCACTTT. This gives the protein CASSVDRVTPLHF.